Sequencing of this TCR beta chain was carried out in a study of Ad26.COV2.S vaccination and SARS-CoV-2 variants. The germline gives CDR1 SQVTM, CDR2 ANQGSEA. Trimming removed 0 bases at V and 4 bases at J, with 13 bases between. The CDR3 length is 14 residues. Overall study findings and caveats: Spike-specific TCR breadth in vaccine recipients exceeded that seen in placebo recipients. Non-spike TCR breadth was similar in vaccine and placebo recipients. Analyses of TCR breadth and depth may have underestimated total T cell responses. Considerable breadth of spike-specific CD8+ and CD4+ T cell responses has reportedly been documented following vaccination.

About this clone itself: What it binds is unknown.

Data came from immunoSEQ multiplex PCR; TCRdb stores just in-frame clones and leaves some out. The data hold 97,000 or so clones, with around 81% observed a single time. V usage is TRBV29-1 and J usage is TRBJ2-7; possibly TRBD1 for D (6 bases). The receptor was derived from a human donor who had recovered from COVID-19. The sample in question was peripheral blood, obtained after recovery from COVID-19. CDR3 loop: CSVEDLGQKYEQYF. CDR3 nucleotides: TGCAGCGTTGAAGATCTCGGACAGAAATACGAGCAGTACTTC.